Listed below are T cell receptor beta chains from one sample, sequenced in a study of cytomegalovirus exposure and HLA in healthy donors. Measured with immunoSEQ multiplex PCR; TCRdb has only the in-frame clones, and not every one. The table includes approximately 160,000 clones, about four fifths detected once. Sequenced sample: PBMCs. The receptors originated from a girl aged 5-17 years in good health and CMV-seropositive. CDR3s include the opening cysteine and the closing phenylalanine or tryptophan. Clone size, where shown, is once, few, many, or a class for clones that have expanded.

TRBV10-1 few CASSEHPQDTEAFF
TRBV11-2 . CASSPLNRVGNYEQYF
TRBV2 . CATFSGRPSYNEQFF
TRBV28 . CASSRQPSKNIQYF
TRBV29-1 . CSVESGGQAVDQPQHF
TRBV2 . CASSGGTGVSYNEQFF
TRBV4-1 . CASSRSTGSPDTQYF
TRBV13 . CASSFGAAGDSYEQYF
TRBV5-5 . CASSLRLWTWDTIYF
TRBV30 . CAWKQGVANEKLFF
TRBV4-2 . CASSQEGREEGYTF
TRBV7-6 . CASSLDSTGVMSYEQYF
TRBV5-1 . CASSFAGGKDGYTF
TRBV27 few CASSFLRATPNGYTF
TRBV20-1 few CSPPSYEQYF
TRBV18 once CASSPASNQPQHF
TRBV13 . CASSSGISSYEQYF
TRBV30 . CAWSVLGRTEAFF
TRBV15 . CATSSLPRDSYNEQFF
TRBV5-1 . CASSLFPDSNTDTQYF
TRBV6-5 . CASTQAGTAKQTQYF
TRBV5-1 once CASSLGGTVIGEQYF
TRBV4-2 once CASSQLGVLPTF
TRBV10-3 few CAIGGDRHNTEAFF
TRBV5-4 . CASSLWTGGGSGNTIYF
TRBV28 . CASSSLRDSSYEQYF
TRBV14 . CASSLTGGRAWETQYF
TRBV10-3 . CAISDGGWERQVYEQYF
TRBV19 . CATTPFGGELFF
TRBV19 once CASSLGGANEQFF
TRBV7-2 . CASSLAWEYEQYF
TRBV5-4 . CASSPRLDRAGTDTQYF